This TCR beta chain was documented in a study of CD8 T cells in Susac syndrome. Negative isolation was used for CD8+ and CD4+ T cells and FACS enrichment for TEMRA cells. Random hexamers were used to reverse transcribe about 0.45 to 1 ug of RNA. Coverage of TCR beta CDR3 amplification by immunoSEQ multiplex PCR extended to 54 Vbeta and 13 Jbeta. TCRdb re-derived calls from the immunoSEQ multiplex PCR reads in MiXCR, one entry per CDR3 protein. The sample holds fewer than 350,000 distinct CDR3 sequences, 65% to 90% seen once. This CDR3 is 15 amino acids long. Trimming at V came to 7 bases and at J to 8 bases, leaving 13 bases not matched to a gene. The study, taken as a whole, reports: By the study's own acknowledgment, its TCR sequencing and HLA analysis included relatively few individuals.

As for this clonotype: Its antigen is currently unknown.

The sequence was collected from a human donor with multiple sclerosis. The source material was CD8+ T cells from PBMCs. The chain uses TRBV12-3 or TRBV12-4 and TRBJ2-1, with 8 bases identical to TRBD2. The CDR3 protein is CASTKLGLVDDEQFF. The CDR3 nucleotides are TGTGCCAGCACTAAGTTGGGACTAGTTGACGATGAGCAGTTCTTC.